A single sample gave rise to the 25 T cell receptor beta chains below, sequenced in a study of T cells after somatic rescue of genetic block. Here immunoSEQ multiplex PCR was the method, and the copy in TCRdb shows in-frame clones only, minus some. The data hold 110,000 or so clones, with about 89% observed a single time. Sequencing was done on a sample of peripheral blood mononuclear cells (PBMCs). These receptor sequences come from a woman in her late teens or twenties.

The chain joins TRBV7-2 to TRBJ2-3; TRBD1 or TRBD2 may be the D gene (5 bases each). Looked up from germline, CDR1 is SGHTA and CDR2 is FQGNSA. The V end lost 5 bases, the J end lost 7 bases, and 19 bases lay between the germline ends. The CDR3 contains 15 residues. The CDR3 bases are TGTGCCAGCAGCCCACCGGGGCTAGGTACTTATACGCAGTATTTT. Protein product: CASSPPGLGTYTQYF.

DNA for the CDR3: TGTGCCAGCAGCTTAGCAGGGGGGACGTGGAACACCGGGGAGCTGTTTTTT. Translated: CASSLAGGTWNTGELFF. The chain has TRBV7-6 and TRBJ2-2; D tentatively fits TRBD1 or TRBD2 (6 bases each). Trimming left V 0 bases short and J 1 base short, with 12 bases between. The CDR3 consists of 17 residues. Germline CDR1 SGHVS, CDR2 FNYEAQ.

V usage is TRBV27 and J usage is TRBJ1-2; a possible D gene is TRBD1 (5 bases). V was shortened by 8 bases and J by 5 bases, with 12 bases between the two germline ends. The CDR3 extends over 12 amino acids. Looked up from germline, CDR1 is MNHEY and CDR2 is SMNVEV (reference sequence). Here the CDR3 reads CASAREGYGYTF. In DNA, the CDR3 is TGTGCCAGCGCTCGCGAGGGGTATGGCTACACCTTC.

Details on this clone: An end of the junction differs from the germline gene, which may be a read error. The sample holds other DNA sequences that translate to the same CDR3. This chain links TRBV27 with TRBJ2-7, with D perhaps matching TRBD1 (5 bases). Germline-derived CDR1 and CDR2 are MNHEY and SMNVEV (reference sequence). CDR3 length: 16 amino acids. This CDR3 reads CASSPFLGVGRYEQYF. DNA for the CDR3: TGCGCCAGCAGTCCCTTTTTAGGGGTTGGGCGCTACGAGCAGTACTTC.

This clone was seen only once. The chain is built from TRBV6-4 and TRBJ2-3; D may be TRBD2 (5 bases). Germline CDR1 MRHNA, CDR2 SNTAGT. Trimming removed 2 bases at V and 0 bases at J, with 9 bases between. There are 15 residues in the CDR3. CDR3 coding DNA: TGTGCCAGCAGTGACGCTGCGGGTAGCACAGATACGCAGTATTTT. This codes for CASSDAAGSTDTQYF.

Here the CDR3 DNA reads TGTGCCAGCAGCTCCGGGGGGGACAGTTATAGCAATCAGCCCCAGCATTTT. It is translated as CASSSGGDSYSNQPQHF. V gene TRBV5-8 combines with J gene TRBJ1-5; 7 bases fit TRBD1. V was pared by 3 bases and J by 0 bases, with 9 bases of the junction left unmatched. CDR1 SGHTS and CDR2 YDEGEE come from the germline V gene. The CDR3 runs 17 residues.

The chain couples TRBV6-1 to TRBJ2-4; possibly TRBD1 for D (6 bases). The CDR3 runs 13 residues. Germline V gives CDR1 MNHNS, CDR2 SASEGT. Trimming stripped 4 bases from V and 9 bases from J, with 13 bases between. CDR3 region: CASSGQVDGIQYF. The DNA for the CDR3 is TGTGCCAGCAGTGGACAGGTTGATGGCATTCAGTACTTC.

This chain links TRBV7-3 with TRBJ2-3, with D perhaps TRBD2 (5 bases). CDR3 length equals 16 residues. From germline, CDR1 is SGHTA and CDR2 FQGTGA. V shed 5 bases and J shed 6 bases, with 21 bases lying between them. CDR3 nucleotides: TGTGCCAGCAGCCCCTCCGGAGGAAGGCGGTCGGATACGCAGTATTTT. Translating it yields CASSPSGGRRSDTQYF.

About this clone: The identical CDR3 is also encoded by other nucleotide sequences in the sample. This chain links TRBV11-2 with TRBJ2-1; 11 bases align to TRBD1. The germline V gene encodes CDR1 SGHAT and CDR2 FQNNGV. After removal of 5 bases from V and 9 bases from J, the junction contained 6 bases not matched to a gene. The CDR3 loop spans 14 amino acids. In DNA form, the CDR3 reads TGTGCCAGCAGCGCGGACAGGGGGCTGGGTGAGCAGTTCTTC. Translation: CASSADRGLGEQFF. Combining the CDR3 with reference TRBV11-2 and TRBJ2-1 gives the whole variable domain EAGVAQSPRYKIIEKRQSVAFWCNPISGHATLYWYQQILGQGPKLLIQFQNNGVVDDSQLPKDRFSAERLKGVDSTLKIQPAKLEDSAVYLCASSADRGLGEQFFGPGTRLTVL.

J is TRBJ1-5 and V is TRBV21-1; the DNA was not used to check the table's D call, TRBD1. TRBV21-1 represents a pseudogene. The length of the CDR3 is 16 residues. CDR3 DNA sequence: TGTGCCAGCAGCCCCCGACCGGGACAGGGGATTCCGCCCCAGCATTTT. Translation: CASSPRPGQGIPPQHF.

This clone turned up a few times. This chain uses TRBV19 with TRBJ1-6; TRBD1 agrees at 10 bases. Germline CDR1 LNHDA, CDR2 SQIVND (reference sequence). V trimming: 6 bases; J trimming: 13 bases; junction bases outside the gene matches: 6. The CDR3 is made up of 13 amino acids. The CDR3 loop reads CASSGTGALPLHF. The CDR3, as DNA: TGTGCCAGTAGCGGGACAGGGGCCCTGCCCCTCCACTTT.

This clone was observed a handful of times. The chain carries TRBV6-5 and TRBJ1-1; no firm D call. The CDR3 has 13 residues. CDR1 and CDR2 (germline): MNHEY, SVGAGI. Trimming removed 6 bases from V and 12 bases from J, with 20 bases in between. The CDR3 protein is CASSLGRTLSTFF. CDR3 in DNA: TGTGCCAGCAGCCTCGGGCGGACTCTCTCTACTTTCTTT.

This CDR3 reads CASSLVRGRTEAFF. The DNA of the CDR3 is TGTGCCAGCAGTTTGGTGAGGGGACGCACTGAAGCTTTCTTT. J is TRBJ1-1 and V is TRBV28; perhaps TRBD1 as D (5 bases). Trimming removed 3 bases from V and 4 bases from J, with 12 bases in between. From germline, CDR1 is MDHEN and CDR2 SYDVKM. The CDR3 runs to 14 residues.

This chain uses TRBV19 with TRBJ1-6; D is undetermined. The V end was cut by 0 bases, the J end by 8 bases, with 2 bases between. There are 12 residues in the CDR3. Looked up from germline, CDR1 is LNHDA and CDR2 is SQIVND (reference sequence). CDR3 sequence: CASSIDHSPLHF. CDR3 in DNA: TGTGCCAGTAGTATAGATCATTCACCCCTCCACTTT.

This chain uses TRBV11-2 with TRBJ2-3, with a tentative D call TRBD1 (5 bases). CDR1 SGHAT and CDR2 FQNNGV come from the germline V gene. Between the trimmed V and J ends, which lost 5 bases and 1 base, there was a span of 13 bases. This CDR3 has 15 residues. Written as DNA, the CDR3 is TGTGCCAGCAGCCCTGGTGGGGCTGGCACAGATACGCAGTATTTT. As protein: CASSPGGAGTDTQYF.

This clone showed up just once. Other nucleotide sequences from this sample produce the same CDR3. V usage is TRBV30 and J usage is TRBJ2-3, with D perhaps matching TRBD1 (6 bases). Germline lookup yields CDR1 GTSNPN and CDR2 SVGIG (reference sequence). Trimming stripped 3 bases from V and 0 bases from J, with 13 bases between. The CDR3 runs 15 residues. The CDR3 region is CAWSGQGRSTDTQYF. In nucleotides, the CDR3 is TGTGCCTGGAGCGGGCAGGGGCGGAGCACAGATACGCAGTATTTT.

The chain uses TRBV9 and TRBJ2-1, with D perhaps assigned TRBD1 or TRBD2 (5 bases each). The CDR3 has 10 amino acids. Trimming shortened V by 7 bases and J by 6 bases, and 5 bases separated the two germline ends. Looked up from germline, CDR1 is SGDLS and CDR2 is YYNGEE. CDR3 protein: CASGTNEQFF. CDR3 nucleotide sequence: TGTGCCAGCGGGACCAATGAGCAGTTCTTC.

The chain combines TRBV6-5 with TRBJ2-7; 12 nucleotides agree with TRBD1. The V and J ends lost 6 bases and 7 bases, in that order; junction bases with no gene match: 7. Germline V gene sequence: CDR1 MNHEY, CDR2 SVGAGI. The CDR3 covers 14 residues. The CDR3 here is CASRTGQGAWEQYF. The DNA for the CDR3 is TGTGCCAGCAGGACGGGACAGGGGGCTTGGGAGCAGTACTTC.

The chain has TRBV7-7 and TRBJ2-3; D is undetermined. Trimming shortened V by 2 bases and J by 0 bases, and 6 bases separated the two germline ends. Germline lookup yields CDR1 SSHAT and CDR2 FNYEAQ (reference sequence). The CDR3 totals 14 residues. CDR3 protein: CASSLSTSTDTQYF. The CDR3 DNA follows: TGTGCCAGCAGCTTATCAACTAGCACAGATACGCAGTATTTT.

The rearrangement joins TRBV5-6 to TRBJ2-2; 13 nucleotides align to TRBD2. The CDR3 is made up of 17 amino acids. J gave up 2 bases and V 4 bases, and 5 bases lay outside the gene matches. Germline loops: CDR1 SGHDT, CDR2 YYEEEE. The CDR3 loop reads CASSLGLAGENTGELFF. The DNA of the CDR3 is TGTGCCAGCAGCCTCGGACTAGCGGGGGAAAACACCGGGGAGCTGTTTTTT.

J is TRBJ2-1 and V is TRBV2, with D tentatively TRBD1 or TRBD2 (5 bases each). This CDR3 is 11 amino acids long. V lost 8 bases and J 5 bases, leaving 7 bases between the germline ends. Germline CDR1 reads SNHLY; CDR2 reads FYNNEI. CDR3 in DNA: TGTGCCAGCGGGGACGACAATGAGCAGTTCTTC. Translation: CASGDDNEQFF.

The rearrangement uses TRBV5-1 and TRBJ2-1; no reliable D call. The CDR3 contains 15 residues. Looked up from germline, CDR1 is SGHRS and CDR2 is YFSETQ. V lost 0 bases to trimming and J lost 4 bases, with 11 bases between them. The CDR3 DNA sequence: TGCGCCAGCAGCTTGGTGGCGGCCCGATACAATGAGCAGTTCTTC. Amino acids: CASSLVAARYNEQFF.

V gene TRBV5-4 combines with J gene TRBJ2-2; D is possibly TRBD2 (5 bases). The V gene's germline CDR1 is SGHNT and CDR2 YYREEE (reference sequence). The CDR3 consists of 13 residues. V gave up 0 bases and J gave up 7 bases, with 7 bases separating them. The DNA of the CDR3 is TGTGCCAGCAGCTTGGAAGAGGGCGGGGAGCTGTTTTTT. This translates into CASSLEEGGELFF.

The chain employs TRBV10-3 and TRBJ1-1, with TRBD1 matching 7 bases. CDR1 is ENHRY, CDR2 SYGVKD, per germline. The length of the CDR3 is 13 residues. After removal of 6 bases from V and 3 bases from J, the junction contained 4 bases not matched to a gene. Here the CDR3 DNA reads TGTGCCATCAGCCCCCAGGGGGACACTGAAGCTTTCTTT. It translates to CAISPQGDTEAFF.

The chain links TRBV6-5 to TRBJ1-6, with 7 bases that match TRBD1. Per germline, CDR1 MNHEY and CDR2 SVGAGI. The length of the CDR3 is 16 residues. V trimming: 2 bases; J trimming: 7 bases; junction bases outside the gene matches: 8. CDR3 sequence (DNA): TGTGCCAGCAGTTACCGAGGGGGCGCGTCGAATTCACCCCTCCACTTT. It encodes CASSYRGGASNSPLHF.